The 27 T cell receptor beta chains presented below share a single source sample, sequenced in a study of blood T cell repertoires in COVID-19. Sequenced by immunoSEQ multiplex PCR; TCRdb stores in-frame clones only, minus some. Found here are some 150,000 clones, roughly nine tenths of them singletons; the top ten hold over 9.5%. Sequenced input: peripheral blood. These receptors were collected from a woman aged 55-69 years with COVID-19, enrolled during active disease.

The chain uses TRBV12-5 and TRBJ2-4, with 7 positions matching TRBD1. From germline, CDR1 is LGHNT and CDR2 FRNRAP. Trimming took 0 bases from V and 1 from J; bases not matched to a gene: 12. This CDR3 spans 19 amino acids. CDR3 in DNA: TGTGCTAGTGGTTTGGTAAGGGGGCGAAGATCGCTGGCCAAAAACATTCAGTACTTC. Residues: CASGLVRGRRSLAKNIQYF. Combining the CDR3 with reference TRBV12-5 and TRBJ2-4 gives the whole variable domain DARVTQTPRHKVTEMGQEVTMRCQPILGHNTVFWYRQTMMQGLELLAYFRNRAPLDDSGMPKDRFSAEMPDATLATLKIQPSEPRDSAVYFCASGLVRGRRSLAKNIQYFGAGTRLSVL.

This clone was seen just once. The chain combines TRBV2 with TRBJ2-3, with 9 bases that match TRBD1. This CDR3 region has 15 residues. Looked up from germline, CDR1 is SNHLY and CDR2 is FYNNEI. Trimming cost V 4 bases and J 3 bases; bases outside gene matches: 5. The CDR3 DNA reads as TGTGCCAGCAGTGCAGACAGGGGGAGGACAGATACGCAGTATTTT. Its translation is CASSADRGRTDTQYF.

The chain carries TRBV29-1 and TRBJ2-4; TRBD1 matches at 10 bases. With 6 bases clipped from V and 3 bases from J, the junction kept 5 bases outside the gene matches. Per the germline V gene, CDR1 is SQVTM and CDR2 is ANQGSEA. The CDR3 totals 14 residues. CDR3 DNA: TGCAGCGTAGGGACAGGGGTGGACAAAAACATTCAGTACTTC. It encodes CSVGTGVDKNIQYF.

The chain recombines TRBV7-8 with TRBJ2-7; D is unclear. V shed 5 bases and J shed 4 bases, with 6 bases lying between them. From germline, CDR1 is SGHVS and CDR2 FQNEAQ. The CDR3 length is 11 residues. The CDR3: CASSPEYEQYF. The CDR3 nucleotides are TGTGCCAGCAGCCCCGAGTACGAGCAGTACTTC. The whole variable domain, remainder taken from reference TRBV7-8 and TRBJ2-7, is GAGVSQSPRYKVAKRGQDVALRCDPISGHVSLFWYQQALGQGPEFLTYFQNEAQLDKSGLPSDRFFAERPEGSVSTLKIQRTQQEDSAVYLCASSPEYEQYFGPGTRLTVT.

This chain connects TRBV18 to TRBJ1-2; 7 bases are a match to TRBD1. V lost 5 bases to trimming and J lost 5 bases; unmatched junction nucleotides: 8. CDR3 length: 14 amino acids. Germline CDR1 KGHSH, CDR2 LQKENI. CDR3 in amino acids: CASSTYQTGYGYTF. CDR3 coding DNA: TGTGCCAGCTCAACTTATCAGACAGGGTATGGCTACACCTTC.

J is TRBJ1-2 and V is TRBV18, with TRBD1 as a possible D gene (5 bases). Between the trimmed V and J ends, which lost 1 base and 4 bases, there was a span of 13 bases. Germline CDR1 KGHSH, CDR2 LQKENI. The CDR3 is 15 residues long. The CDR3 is CASSPQAGILYGYTF. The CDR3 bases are TGTGCCAGCTCACCACAGGCAGGGATCCTCTATGGCTACACCTTC.

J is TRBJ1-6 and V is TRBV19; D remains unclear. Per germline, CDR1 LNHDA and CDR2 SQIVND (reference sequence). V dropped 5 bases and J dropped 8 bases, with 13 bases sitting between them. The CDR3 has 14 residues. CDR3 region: CASSQRVSDSPLHF. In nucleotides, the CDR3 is TGTGCCAGTAGTCAGAGGGTTTCTGATTCACCCCTCCACTTT.

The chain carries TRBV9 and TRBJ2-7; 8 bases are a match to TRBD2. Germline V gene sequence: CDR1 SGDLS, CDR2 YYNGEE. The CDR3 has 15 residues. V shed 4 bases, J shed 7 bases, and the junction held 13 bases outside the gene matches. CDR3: CASSPPGGAFWEQYF. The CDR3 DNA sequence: TGTGCCAGCAGCCCCCCGGGGGGGGCGTTCTGGGAGCAGTACTTC.

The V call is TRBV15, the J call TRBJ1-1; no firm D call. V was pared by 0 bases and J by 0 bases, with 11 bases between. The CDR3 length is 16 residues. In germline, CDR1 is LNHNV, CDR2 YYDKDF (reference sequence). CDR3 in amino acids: CATSRDLASMNTEAFF. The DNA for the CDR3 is TGTGCCACCAGCAGAGATTTGGCCAGTATGAACACTGAAGCTTTCTTT.

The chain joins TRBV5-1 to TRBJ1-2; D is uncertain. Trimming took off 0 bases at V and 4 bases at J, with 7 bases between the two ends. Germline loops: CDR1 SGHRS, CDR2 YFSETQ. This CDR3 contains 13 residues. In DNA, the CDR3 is TGCGCCAGCAGCTTGGAGGCGGTCTATGGCTACACCTTC. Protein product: CASSLEAVYGYTF.

The CDR3 spells CSARRGYGYTF. CDR3 in DNA: TGCAGTGCTAGGAGGGGGTATGGCTACACCTTC. The V and J genes are TRBV20-1 and TRBJ1-2; TRBD1 is a possible D gene (6 bases). The germline V and J ends were trimmed by 3 bases and 5 bases, with 7 bases remaining between them. The germline CDR1 and CDR2 sequences are DFQATT and SNEGSKA (reference sequence). The CDR3 covers 11 residues.

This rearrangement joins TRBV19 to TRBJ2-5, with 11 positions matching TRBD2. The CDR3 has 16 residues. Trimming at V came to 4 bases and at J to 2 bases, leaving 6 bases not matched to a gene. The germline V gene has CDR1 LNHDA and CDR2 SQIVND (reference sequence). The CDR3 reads CASSSLGLADQETQYF. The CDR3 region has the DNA TGTGCCAGTAGTAGCCTGGGACTAGCGGATCAAGAGACCCAGTACTTC.

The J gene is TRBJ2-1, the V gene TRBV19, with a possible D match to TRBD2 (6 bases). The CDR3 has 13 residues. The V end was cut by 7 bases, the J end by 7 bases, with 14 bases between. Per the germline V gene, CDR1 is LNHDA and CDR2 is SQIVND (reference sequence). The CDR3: CASTWRDWNEQFF. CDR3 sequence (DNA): TGTGCCAGTACCTGGCGGGACTGGAATGAGCAGTTCTTC.

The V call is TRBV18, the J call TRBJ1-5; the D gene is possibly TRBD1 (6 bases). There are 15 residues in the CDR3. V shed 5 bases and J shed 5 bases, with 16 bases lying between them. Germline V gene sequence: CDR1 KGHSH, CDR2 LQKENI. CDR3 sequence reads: CASSRTTGGDQPQHF. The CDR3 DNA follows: TGTGCCAGCTCAAGAACGACAGGAGGTGATCAGCCCCAGCATTTT.

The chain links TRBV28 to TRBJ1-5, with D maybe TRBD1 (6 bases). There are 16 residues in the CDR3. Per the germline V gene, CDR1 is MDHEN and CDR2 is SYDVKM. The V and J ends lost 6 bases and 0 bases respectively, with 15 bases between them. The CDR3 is CASRRPGTHSNQPQHF. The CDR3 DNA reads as TGTGCCAGCAGGCGTCCCGGGACACATAGCAATCAGCCCCAGCATTTT. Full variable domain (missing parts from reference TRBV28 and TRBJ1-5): DVKVTQSSRYLVKRTGEKVFLECVQDMDHENMFWYRQDPGLGLRLIYFSYDVKMKEKGDIPEGYSVSREKKERFSLILESASTNQTSMYLCASRRPGTHSNQPQHFGDGTRLSIL.

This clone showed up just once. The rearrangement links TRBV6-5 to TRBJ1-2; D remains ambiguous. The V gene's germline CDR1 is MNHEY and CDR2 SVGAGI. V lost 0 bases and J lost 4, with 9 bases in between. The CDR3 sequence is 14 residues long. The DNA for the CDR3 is TGTGCCAGCAGTTACTCCCGGGGTTCCTATGGCTACACCTTC. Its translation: CASSYSRGSYGYTF.

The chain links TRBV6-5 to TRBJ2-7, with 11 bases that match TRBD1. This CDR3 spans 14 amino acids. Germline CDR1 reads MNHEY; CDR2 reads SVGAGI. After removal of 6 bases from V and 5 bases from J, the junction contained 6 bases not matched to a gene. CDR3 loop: CASSRDRGYDEQYF. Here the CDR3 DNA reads TGTGCCAGCAGCCGGGACAGGGGGTATGACGAGCAGTACTTC.

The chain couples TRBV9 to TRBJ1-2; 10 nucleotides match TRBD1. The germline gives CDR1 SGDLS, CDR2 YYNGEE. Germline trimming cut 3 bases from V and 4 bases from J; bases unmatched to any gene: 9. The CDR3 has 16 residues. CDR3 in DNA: TGTGCCAGCAGCGCCCAACGTAGGACAGGGGGCTATGGCTACACCTTC. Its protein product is CASSAQRRTGGYGYTF.

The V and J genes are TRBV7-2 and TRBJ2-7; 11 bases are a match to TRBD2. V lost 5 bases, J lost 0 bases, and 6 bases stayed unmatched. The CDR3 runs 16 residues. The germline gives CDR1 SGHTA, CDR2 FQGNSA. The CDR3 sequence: CASSRGTSGTSYEQYF. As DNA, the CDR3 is TGTGCCAGCAGCCGCGGGACTAGCGGAACCTCCTACGAGCAGTACTTC.

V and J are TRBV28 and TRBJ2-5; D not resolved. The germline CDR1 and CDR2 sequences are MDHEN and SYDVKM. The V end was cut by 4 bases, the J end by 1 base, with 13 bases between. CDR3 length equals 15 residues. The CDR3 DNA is TGTGCCAGCAGTTCCCTGGCAGGCTCCCAAGAGACCCAGTACTTC. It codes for CASSSLAGSQETQYF. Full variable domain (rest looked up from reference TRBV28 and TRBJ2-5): DVKVTQSSRYLVKRTGEKVFLECVQDMDHENMFWYRQDPGLGLRLIYFSYDVKMKEKGDIPEGYSVSREKKERFSLILESASTNQTSMYLCASSSLAGSQETQYFGPGTRLLVL.

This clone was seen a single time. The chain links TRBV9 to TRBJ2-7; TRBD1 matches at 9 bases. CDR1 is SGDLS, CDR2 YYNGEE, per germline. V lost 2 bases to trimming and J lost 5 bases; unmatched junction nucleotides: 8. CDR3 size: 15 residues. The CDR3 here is CASSVGTGSVHEQYF. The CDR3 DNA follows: TGTGCCAGCAGCGTTGGGACAGGGTCTGTCCACGAGCAGTACTTC.

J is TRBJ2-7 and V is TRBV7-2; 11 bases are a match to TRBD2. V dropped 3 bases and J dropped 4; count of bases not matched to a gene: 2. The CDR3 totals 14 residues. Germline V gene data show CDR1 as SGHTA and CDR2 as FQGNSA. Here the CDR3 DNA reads TGTGCCAGCAGCTTTAGCGGGAGGGCTTACGAGCAGTACTTC. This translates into CASSFSGRAYEQYF.

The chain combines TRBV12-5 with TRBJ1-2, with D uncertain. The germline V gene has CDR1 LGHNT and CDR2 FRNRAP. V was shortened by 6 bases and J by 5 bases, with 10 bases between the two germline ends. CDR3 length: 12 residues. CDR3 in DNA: TGTGCTAGTGGCTCTGACTGGTATGGCTACACCTTC. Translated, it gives CASGSDWYGYTF.

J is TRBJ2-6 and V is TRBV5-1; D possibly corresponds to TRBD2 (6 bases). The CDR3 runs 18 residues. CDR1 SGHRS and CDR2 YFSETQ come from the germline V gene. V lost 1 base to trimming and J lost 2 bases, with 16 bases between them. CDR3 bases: TGCGCCAGCAGCTTGTGGGGGGACCAGGGCACTGGGGCCAACGTCCTGACTTTC. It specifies CASSLWGDQGTGANVLTF.

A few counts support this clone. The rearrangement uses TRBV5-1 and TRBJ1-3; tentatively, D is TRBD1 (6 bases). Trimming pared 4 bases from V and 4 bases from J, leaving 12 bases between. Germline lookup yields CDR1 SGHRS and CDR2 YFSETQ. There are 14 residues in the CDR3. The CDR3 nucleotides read TGCGCCAGCAGCGACGGGACATCGGGAAACACCATATATTTT. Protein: CASSDGTSGNTIYF.

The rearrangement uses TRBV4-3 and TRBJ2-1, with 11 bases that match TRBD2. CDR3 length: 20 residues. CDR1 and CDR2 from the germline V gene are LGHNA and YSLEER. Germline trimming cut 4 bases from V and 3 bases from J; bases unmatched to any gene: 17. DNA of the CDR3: TGCGCCAGCAGCCGCACCGGGACTAGCGGACAAGCCGCTAACTACAATGAGCAGTTCTTC. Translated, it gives CASSRTGTSGQAANYNEQFF.

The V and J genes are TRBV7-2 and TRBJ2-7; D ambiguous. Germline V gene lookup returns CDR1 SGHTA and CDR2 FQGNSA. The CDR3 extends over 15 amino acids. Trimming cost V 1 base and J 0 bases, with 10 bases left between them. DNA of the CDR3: TGTGCCAGCAGCTTAGTTAGCCGTAGCTCCTACGAGCAGTACTTC. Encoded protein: CASSLVSRSSYEQYF.